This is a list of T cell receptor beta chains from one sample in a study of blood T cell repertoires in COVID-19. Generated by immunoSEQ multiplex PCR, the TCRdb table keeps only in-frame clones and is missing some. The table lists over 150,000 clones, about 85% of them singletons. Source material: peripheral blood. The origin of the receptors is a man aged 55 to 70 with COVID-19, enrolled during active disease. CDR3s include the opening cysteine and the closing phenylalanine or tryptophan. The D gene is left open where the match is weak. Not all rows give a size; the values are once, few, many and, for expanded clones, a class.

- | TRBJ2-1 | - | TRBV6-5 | CAIGTPTYNEQFF | TGTGCCATAGGGACTCCTACCTACAATGAGCAGTTCTTC
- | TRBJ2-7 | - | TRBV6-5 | CASSYLGLGGSYEQYF | TGTGCCAGCAGTTACCTTGGACTAGGGGGGTCCTACGAGCAGTACTTC
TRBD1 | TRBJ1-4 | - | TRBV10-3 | CAISERTGEGEKLFF | TGTGCCATCAGTGAGAGGACAGGGGAGGGTGAAAAACTGTTTTTT
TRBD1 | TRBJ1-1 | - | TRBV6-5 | CASRPDRAKNTEAFF | TGTGCCAGCAGACCGGACAGGGCCAAGAACACTGAAGCTTTCTTT
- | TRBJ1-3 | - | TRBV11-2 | CASSLRGLPGNTIYF | TGTGCCAGCAGCTTAAGGGGATTACCTGGAAACACCATATATTTT
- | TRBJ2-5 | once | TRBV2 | CASSWAGSYQETQYF | TGTGCCAGCAGCTGGGCGGGCAGTTACCAAGAGACCCAGTACTTC
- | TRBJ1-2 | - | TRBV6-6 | CASSFGDSYGYTF | TGTGCCAGCAGTTTCGGGGATAGCTATGGCTACACCTTC
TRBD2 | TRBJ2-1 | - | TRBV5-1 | CASSLGNTGGRNEQFF | TGCGCCAGCAGCTTGGGCAATACCGGGGGGAGGAATGAGCAGTTCTTC
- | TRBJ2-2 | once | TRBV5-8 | CASSPDRLHPNTGELFF | TGTGCCAGCAGCCCCGACAGGCTCCATCCGAACACCGGGGAGCTGTTTTTT
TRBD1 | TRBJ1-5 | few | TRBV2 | CASRRQGGNQPQHF | TGTGCCAGCCGTAGACAGGGGGGCAATCAGCCCCAGCATTTT
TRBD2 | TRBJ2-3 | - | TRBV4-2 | CASSQDLTSGGSTDTQYF | TGTGCCAGCAGCCAAGATTTGACTAGCGGGGGAAGCACAGATACGCAGTATTTT
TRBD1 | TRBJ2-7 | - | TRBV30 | CAWSERQGAYEQYF | TGTGCCTGGAGTGAGAGACAGGGGGCCTACGAGCAGTACTTC
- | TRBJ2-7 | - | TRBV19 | CASSPEGQGPDYEQYF | TGTGCCAGTAGCCCGGAAGGGCAGGGGCCGGACTACGAGCAGTACTTC
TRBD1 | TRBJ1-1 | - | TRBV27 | CASSYQLTGAEAFF | TGTGCCAGCAGTTATCAACTAACAGGGGCTGAAGCTTTCTTT
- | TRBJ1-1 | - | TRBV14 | CASSLAHRVEAFF | TGTGCCAGCAGCCTCGCCCACAGAGTTGAAGCTTTCTTT
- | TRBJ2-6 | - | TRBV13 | CASSPRDSGANVLTF | TGTGCCAGCAGTCCGAGGGACTCTGGGGCCAACGTCCTGACTTTC